This T cell receptor (beta chain) was documented in a study of cytomegalovirus exposure and HLA in healthy donors. About the research overall: The roughly 110 validation repertoires were reported in a later analysis to have been generated on the same platform as the approximately 700 first-cohort repertoires.

General study results and limits: While the bulk of TCR sequences proved rare, some public TCRs turned up in many donors.

Measured with immunoSEQ multiplex PCR; TCRdb has only the in-frame clones, and not every one. The table lists tens of thousands of clones, approximately 95% of them singletons. As regards this clone: Its antigen is unknown.

This TCR came from a woman under 30 in good health and CMV-seronegative. Source material: PBMCs.

DNA for the CDR3: TGTGCCAGCAGTTACCGTCGTTTAGCGGGGGGTGAAGCTTTCTTT. This translates into CASSYRRLAGGEAFF. The chain links TRBV6-5 to TRBJ1-1; D might be TRBD1 (5 bases). The CDR3 spans 15 residues. V lost 2 bases and J 7 bases, leaving 17 bases between the germline ends. Germline loops: CDR1 MNHEY, CDR2 SVGAGI.